The 10 T cell receptor beta chains below were found in one sample sequenced in a study of technical replicates of blood from a handful of donors. Using immunoSEQ multiplex PCR, the repertoire was profiled, and TCRdb retains in-frame clones only, with some absent. Here the sample spans tens of thousands of clones, around 97% being singletons. The sample comprised T cells isolated from PBMCs. The receptors here all came from a human donor in good health.

This chain links TRBV5-8 with TRBJ1-2; TRBD1 aligns across 9 bases. The V gene end was trimmed by 0 bases and the J gene end by 6 bases; junction bases not matched to a gene: 6. The CDR3 has 15 residues. The germline gives CDR1 SGHTS, CDR2 YDEGEE. CDR3 nucleotide sequence: TGTGCCAGCAGCTTGGGGACAGGGGCTGGAGATGGCTACACCTTC. Its protein product is CASSLGTGAGDGYTF.

The chain employs TRBV4-2 and TRBJ2-7; 8 positions agree with TRBD2. The CDR3 is made up of 12 amino acids. Trimming cost V 4 bases and J 5 bases; bases outside gene matches: 1. Germline CDR1 LGHNA, CDR2 YNFKEQ. Written as DNA, the CDR3 is TGTGCCAGCAGCCGAGCGGGAGACGAGCAGTACTTC. It translates to CASSRAGDEQYF.

The chain combines TRBV5-4 with TRBJ2-3; 7 bases agree with TRBD2. With 0 bases clipped from V and 4 bases from J, the junction kept 2 bases outside the gene matches. The CDR3 contains 14 residues. The germline V gene encodes CDR1 SGHNT and CDR2 YYREEE (reference sequence). The CDR3 bases are TGTGCCAGCAGCTTGGCCCGGGGGGCAGATACGCAGTATTTT. As protein: CASSLARGADTQYF. Full variable domain (outside the CDR3, taken from reference TRBV5-4 and TRBJ2-3): ETGVTQSPTHLIKTRGQQVTLRCSSQSGHNTVSWYQQALGQGPQFIFQYYREEENGRGNFPPRFSGLQFPNYSSELNVNALELDDSALYLCASSLARGADTQYFGPGTRLTVL.

The CDR3 DNA follows: TGTGCCAGCAGCCTTCGAGGGGGTTCCTACGAGCAGTACTTC. Its translation is CASSLRGGSYEQYF. This chain links TRBV11-3 with TRBJ2-7; TRBD1 is a possible D gene (6 bases). With 5 bases removed from V and 1 base from J, the gap between germline ends came to 12 bases. The CDR3 extends over 14 amino acids. CDR1 is SGHNT and CDR2 is YENEEA in the germline V gene.

This clone showed up just once. The rearrangement uses TRBV5-1 and TRBJ2-1, with D unclear. The CDR3 runs 15 residues. Germline CDR1 reads SGHRS; CDR2 reads YFSETQ. Trimming cost V 0 bases and J 2 bases, with 9 bases left between them. The CDR3 DNA follows: TGCGCCAGCAGCTTGGGAGCTTTTGCCTACAATGAGCAGTTCTTC. Translating gives CASSLGAFAYNEQFF.

The chain joins TRBV5-1 to TRBJ1-1, with 9 bases that match TRBD1. There are 14 residues in the CDR3. Losses at the gene ends were 0 bases for V and 5 bases for J; bases not matched to a gene: 2. Germline CDR1 SGHRS, CDR2 YFSETQ. The CDR3 nucleotides are TGCGCCAGCAGCTTGGGGACAGGGGTGACTGAAGCTTTCTTT. The encoded protein is CASSLGTGVTEAFF.

The rearrangement uses TRBV4-1 and TRBJ2-5; TRBD1 is a possible D gene (6 bases). Trimming removed 3 bases from V and 4 bases from J, with 12 bases in between. Per germline, CDR1 MGHRA and CDR2 YSYEKL. This CDR3 is 14 amino acids long. CDR3 nucleotide sequence: TGCGCCAGCAGCCAGCCCCTAGGGGGAGAGACCCAGTACTTC. Translated, it gives CASSQPLGGETQYF.

This clone was detected only a few times. The CDR3 sequence: CSARDSTEAFF. CDR3 DNA sequence: TGCAGTGCTAGGGACAGCACTGAAGCTTTCTTT. The chain employs TRBV20-1 and TRBJ1-1; D possibly corresponds to TRBD1 (6 bases). Germline CDR1 and CDR2: DFQATT and SNEGSKA (reference sequence). Trimming stripped 3 bases from V and 4 bases from J, with 6 bases between. CDR3 size: 11 residues.

This clone was found once. The gene calls are TRBV7-3 and TRBJ2-1, with 8 bases identical to TRBD1. The V and J ends lost 0 bases and 6 bases, in that order; junction bases with no gene match: 10. The V gene's germline CDR1 is SGHTA and CDR2 FQGTGA. The CDR3 contains 17 residues. CDR3 nucleotide sequence: TGTGCCAGCAGCTTAACCCCCCAGGGGGCGGTCGTCAATGAGCAGTTCTTC. This codes for CASSLTPQGAVVNEQFF. Using reference TRBV7-3 and TRBJ2-1 for the parts outside the CDR3, the full variable domain is GAGVSQTPSNKVTEKGKYVELRCDPISGHTALYWYRQSLGQGPEFLIYFQGTGAADDSGLPNDRFFAVRPEGSVSTLKIQRTERGDSAVYLCASSLTPQGAVVNEQFFGPGTRLTVL.

Only one count was recorded for this clone. The gene calls are TRBV15 and TRBJ1-4; D uncertain. Germline CDR1 and CDR2: LNHNV and YYDKDF (reference sequence). The CDR3 runs 15 residues. The V end lost 0 bases, the J end lost 3 bases, and 8 bases lay between the germline ends. The CDR3 region has the DNA TGTGCCACCAGCAGAGACCTGTTTTCTAATGAAAAACTGTTTTTT. The encoded protein is CATSRDLFSNEKLFF.